This TCR beta chain derives from a study of shared clonotypes between healthy human individuals. The wider study: Donor ages ranged 18 to 49 years: two women, three men.

Selected positively for CCR7 and CD45RO-negative, naive CD8 cells excluded terminally differentiated effector memory CD45RA+ cells. V was trimmed by 3 bases and J by 8 bases, leaving 13 bases between them. Germline CDR1 SGHDN, CDR2 FVKESK. The CDR3 length is 13 residues. Overall study findings and caveats: When naive CD4 clonotypes were compared across four donors, approximately 5% were shared.

Concerning this clone: Its antigen is not known.

Assay execution took place at the deep level. Using immunoSEQ multiplex PCR, the repertoire was profiled, and TCRdb retains in-frame clones only, with some absent. Found here are under 2,000,000 clones, 85% to 95% of them singletons; the top ten hold approximately 1%. Sequencing used naive CD8+ T cells sorted from blood. This chain joins TRBV14 and TRBJ1-1, with D possibly matching TRBD1 (5 bases). This sequence was found in a man between 18 and 35 years old in good health. CDR3 region: CASSQGPAPEAFF. DNA for the CDR3: TGTGCCAGCAGCCAGGGGCCCGCCCCCGAAGCTTTCTTT.